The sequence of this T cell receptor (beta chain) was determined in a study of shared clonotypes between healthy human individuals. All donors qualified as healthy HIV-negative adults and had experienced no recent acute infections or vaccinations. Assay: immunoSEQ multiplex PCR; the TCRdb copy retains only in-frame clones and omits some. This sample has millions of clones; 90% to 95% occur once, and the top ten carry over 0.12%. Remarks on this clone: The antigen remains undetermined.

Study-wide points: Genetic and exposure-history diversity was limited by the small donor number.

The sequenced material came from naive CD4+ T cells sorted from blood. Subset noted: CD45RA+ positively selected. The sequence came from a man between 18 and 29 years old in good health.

In nucleotides, the CDR3 is TGTGCCATCAGTGAGTTGTCAGGGACCTATGGCTACACCTTC. Translation gives CAISELSGTYGYTF. The V gene is TRBV10-3, the J gene TRBJ1-2; D is perhaps TRBD1 (5 bases). Trimming removed 1 base from V and 4 bases from J, with 10 bases in between. Germline V gene data show CDR1 as ENHRY and CDR2 as SYGVKD. The CDR3 consists of 14 residues.